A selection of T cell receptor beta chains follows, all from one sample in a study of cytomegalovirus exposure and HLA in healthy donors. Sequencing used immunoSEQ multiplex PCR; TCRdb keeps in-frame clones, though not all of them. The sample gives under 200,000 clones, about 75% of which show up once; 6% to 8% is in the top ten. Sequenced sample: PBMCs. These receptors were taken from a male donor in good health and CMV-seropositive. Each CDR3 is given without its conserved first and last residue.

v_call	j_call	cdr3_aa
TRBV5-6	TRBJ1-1	ASSLGDTEAF
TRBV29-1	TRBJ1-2	SVTARTGNYGYT
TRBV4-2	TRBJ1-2	ASSPGDGVRGYT
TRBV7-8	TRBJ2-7	ASSLRRSSSGEQY
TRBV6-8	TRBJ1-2	ASSLAGGYGYT
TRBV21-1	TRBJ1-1	ASSKVRTGMNTEAF
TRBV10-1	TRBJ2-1	ASSRDIPYNEQF
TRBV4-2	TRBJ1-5	ASSQSFSQPQH
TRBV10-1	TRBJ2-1	ASSESFSGQGNNEQF
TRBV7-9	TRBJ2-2	SSSHPGQGNTGELF
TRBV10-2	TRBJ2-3	ASSEWAGQSDTQY
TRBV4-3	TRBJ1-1	ASSQTGGLGAF
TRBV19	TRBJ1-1	ASSIEGAATEAF
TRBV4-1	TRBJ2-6	ASSRVSGANVLT
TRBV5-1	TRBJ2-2	ASSALETRYTGELF
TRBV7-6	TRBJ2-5	ASSLTGGETQY
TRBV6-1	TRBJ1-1	ASRRNGGSGEAF
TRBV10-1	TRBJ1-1	ASSPSGGATEAF
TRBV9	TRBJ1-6	ASSASGVRRNSPLH
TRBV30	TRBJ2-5	AWSVRGGVETQY
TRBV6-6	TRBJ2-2	ASSYSRANTGELF
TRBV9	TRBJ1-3	ASSQQGAYGNTIY
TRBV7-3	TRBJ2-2	ASQKLTTTGELF
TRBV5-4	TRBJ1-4	ASSEDRGREKLF
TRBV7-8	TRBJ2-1	ASSEGVRSYNEQF
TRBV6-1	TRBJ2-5	ASCFASGGTETQY
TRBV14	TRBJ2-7	ASASLAAYSYEQY